This TCR beta chain was found in a study of blood T cell repertoires in COVID-19. Study in general: T cells, B-cell-depleted T cells, or PBMCs supplied cDNA or gDNA.

Clones were sequenced by immunoSEQ multiplex PCR, and TCRdb holds only the in-frame ones, with some missing. The sample lists approximately 250,000 clones, about 80% seen once, with around 16% in the top ten. Germline assignment: CDR1 SEHNR and CDR2 FQNEAQ (reference sequence). The CDR3 covers 15 residues. The V gene lost 4 bases and the J gene lost 4 bases, with 14 bases spanning the gap. Only a few counts were recorded for this clone. Cohort allocation depended upon clinical history that participants reported. Resolution of symptoms, clearance, or two negative PCRs was present in recovered Cohort 3 donors.

The gene calls are TRBV7-9 and TRBJ1-5, with a weak D call TRBD1 (5 bases). The sequencing sample was made of PBMCs or T cells enriched from blood (not recorded which). The receptor comes from a man aged 35-49 years who had recovered from COVID-19. The CDR3 loop is CASSYLGEGNQPQHF. The CDR3 nucleotides are TGTGCCAGCAGCTACTTAGGGGAGGGGAATCAGCCCCAGCATTTT.